The 13 T cell receptor beta chains reported below all come from one sample, sequenced in a study of cytomegalovirus exposure and HLA in healthy donors. PCR amplification relied on 60 Vbeta primers (plus 13 Jbeta primers). The repertoire was sequenced with immunoSEQ multiplex PCR; TCRdb's copy has only in-frame clones and lacks some. Here the sample spans 150,000 or so clones, approximately 75% being singletons. The sequencing sample was made of PBMCs. These receptors all stem from a man between 18 and 29 years old in good health and CMV-seronegative.

On this clone itself: The sample contains more than one DNA sequence encoding this CDR3. The chain recombines TRBV7-9 with TRBJ2-7, with 8 bases that match TRBD2. The CDR3 runs 12 residues. After removal of 5 bases from V and 4 bases from J, the junction contained 1 base not matched to a gene. Germline V gene lookup returns CDR1 SEHNR and CDR2 FQNEAQ (reference sequence). The CDR3 DNA sequence: TGTGCCAGCAGCCCGGGGGGGTACGAGCAGTACTTC. It specifies CASSPGGYEQYF.

The chain carries TRBV19 and TRBJ1-1, with 7 bases aligning to TRBD1. V lost 3 bases and J lost 5; bases outside the gene matches: 12. Germline V gives CDR1 LNHDA, CDR2 SQIVND (reference sequence). CDR3 size: 16 residues. CDR3 sequence reads: CASSMRGRQVRTEAFF. In nucleotides, the CDR3 is TGTGCCAGTAGTATGAGGGGGCGCCAGGTAAGGACTGAAGCTTTCTTT.

The rearrangement joins TRBV5-6 to TRBJ1-2, with TRBD1 matching 7 bases. This CDR3 comprises 14 residues. Per germline, CDR1 SGHDT and CDR2 YYEEEE. The V and J ends lost 2 bases and 4 bases, in that order; junction bases with no gene match: 5. CDR3: CASSLRTGLYGYTF. The CDR3 region has the DNA TGTGCCAGCAGCTTAAGGACAGGACTCTATGGCTACACCTTC.

This chain links TRBV9 with TRBJ2-2; D is possibly TRBD2 (6 bases). Germline V lookup: CDR1 SGDLS, CDR2 YYNGEE. V shed 0 bases and J shed 1 base, with 10 bases lying between them. The CDR3 length is 16 residues. CDR3 bases: TGTGCCAGCAGCGTAGTAGCGGCCTGGAACACCGGGGAGCTGTTTTTT. Its translation: CASSVVAAWNTGELFF.

This sequence joins TRBV9 and TRBJ1-2; 7 nucleotides match TRBD1. Per germline, CDR1 SGDLS and CDR2 YYNGEE. The length of the CDR3 is 15 residues. Unmatched junction bases numbered 8, after V lost 4 bases and J lost 2 bases. CDR3 residues: CASSPRDRGNYGYTF. In DNA form, the CDR3 reads TGTGCCAGCAGCCCCAGGGACAGAGGAAACTATGGCTACACCTTC. Drawing the rest from reference TRBV9 and TRBJ1-2, the complete variable domain is DSGVTQTPKHLITATGQRVTLRCSPRSGDLSVYWYQQSLDQGLQFLIQYYNGEERAKGNILERFSAQQFPDLHSELNLSSLELGDSALYFCASSPRDRGNYGYTFGSGTRLTVV.

The chain carries TRBV11-1 and TRBJ2-7; D not resolved. V was trimmed by 3 bases and J by 3 bases, leaving 9 bases between them. This CDR3 is built from 13 residues. Germline CDR1 reads SGHAT; CDR2 reads FQDESV (reference sequence). The CDR3 reads CASSFSVDYEQYV. In DNA form, the CDR3 reads TGTGCCAGCAGCTTTTCAGTTGACTACGAGCAGTACGTC.

The chain uses TRBV7-2 and TRBJ2-1; 8 nucleotides align to TRBD2. CDR1 is SGHTA, CDR2 FQGNSA, per germline. There are 14 residues in the CDR3. V shed 2 bases, J shed 6 bases, and the junction held 3 bases outside the gene matches. The CDR3 sequence is CASSLTGGPNEQFF. DNA of the CDR3: TGTGCCAGCAGCTTAACGGGAGGGCCCAATGAGCAGTTCTTC.

This clone appeared a few times. The chain uses TRBV4-1 and TRBJ2-7, with D unclear. The CDR3 is 14 amino acids. The ends were cut back, 4 bases at V and 6 bases at J, with 16 bases in the middle. Germline V gives CDR1 MGHRA, CDR2 YSYEKL. CDR3 protein: CASSPILRRGEQYV. The CDR3 DNA sequence: TGCGCCAGCAGCCCGATTTTACGCAGAGGCGAGCAGTACGTC.

The V call is TRBV27, the J call TRBJ1-2, with D perhaps matching TRBD1 (5 bases). The CDR3 has 16 amino acids. V lost 5 bases and J lost 0, with 16 bases in between. The germline CDR1 and CDR2 sequences are MNHEY and SMNVEV (reference sequence). The CDR3 bases are TGTGCCAGCAGTACTCAGAAGGGGCGAGCTAACTATGGCTACACCTTC. Protein product: CASSTQKGRANYGYTF.

CDR3 in amino acids: CASSSPITSGGARETQYF. CDR3 in DNA: TGTGCCAGCAGCTCGCCGATCACTAGCGGGGGGGCTCGGGAGACCCAGTACTTC. The rearrangement links TRBV5-6 to TRBJ2-5, with 13 bases that match TRBD2. The CDR3 sequence is 18 residues long. The germline gives CDR1 SGHDT, CDR2 YYEEEE. V was clipped by 3 bases and J by 5 bases; unmatched bases: 13.

V usage is TRBV2 and J usage is TRBJ2-4, with D uncertain. The germline CDR1 and CDR2 sequences are SNHLY and FYNNEI. V dropped 3 bases and J dropped 0 bases, with 6 bases sitting between them. This CDR3 has 14 amino acids. The DNA of the CDR3 is TGTGCCAGCAGTGAGAGGTTAGCCAAAAACATTCAGTACTTC. This gives the protein CASSERLAKNIQYF. Based on the CDR3 plus reference TRBV2 and TRBJ2-4, the full variable domain is EPEVTQTPSHQVTQMGQEVILRCVPISNHLYFYWYRQILGQKVEFLVSFYNNEISEKSEIFDDQFSVERPDGSNFTLKIRSTKLEDSAMYFCASSERLAKNIQYFGAGTRLSVL.

V usage is TRBV5-5 and J usage is TRBJ2-1; D is uncertain. The CDR3 extends over 14 amino acids. Germline values: CDR1 SGHKS, CDR2 YYEKEE (reference sequence). V lost 4 bases, J lost 5 bases, and 13 bases lay in between. For the CDR3, the DNA is TGTGCCAGCAGCCCGTCCGCGCTTAACAATGAGCAGTTCTTC. Translation gives CASSPSALNNEQFF.

The chain joins TRBV27 to TRBJ2-7, with D possibly TRBD2 on 5 matching bases. The germline CDR1 and CDR2 sequences are MNHEY and SMNVEV (reference sequence). CDR3 length: 12 amino acids. Trimming pared 5 bases from V and 6 bases from J, leaving 11 bases between. CDR3 DNA sequence: TGTGCCAGCAGTCACACGGGGTCCGAGCAGTACTTC. It codes for CASSHTGSEQYF.